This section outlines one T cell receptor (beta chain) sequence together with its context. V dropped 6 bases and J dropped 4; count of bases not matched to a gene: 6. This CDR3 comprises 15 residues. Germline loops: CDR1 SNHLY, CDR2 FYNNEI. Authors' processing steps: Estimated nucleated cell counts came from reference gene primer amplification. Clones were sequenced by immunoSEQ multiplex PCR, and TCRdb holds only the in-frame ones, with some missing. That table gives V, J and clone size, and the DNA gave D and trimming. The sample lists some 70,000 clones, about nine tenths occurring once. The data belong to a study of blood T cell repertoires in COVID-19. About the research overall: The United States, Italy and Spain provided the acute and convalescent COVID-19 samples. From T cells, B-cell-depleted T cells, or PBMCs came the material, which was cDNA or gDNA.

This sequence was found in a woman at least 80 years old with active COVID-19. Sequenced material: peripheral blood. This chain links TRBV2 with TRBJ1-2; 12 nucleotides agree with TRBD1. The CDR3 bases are TGTGCCAGCAGCCGGGACAGGGGGCCGGGCTATGGCTACACCTTC. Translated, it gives CASSRDRGPGYGYTF.